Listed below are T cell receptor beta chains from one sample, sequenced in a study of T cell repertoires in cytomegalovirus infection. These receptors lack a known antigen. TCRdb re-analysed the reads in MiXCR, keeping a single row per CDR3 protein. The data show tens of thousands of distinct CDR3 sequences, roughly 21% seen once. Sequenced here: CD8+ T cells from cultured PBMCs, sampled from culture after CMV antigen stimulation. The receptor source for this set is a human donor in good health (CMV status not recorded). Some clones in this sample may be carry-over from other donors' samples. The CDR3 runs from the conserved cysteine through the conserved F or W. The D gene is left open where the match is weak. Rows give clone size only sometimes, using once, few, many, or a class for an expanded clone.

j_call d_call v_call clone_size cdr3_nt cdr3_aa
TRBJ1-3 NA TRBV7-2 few TGTGCCAGCAGCCCCCGCAACACCATATATTTT CASSPRNTIYF
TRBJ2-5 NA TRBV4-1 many TGCGCCAGCAGCCAGGGACCCCAAGAGACCCAGTACTTC CASSQGPQETQYF
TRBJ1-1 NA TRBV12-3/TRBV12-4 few TGTGCCAGCAGTTTGGCCGGGACACAGAACACTGAAGCTTTCTTT CASSLAGTQNTEAFF
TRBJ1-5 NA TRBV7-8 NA TGTGCCAGCACCCTTAACAGGGAGTCTGGTCAGCCCCAGCATTTT CASTLNRESGQPQHF
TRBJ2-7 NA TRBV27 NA TGTGCCAGCAGTTTTGGGGGCAGCTCCTACGAGCAGTACTTC CASSFGGSSYEQYF
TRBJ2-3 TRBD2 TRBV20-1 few TGCAGTGCTAGAACTAGCGGAGATACGCAGTATTTT CSARTSGDTQYF
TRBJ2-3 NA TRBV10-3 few TGTGCCACCGCCGGGGGAGATACGCAGTATTTT CATAGGDTQYF
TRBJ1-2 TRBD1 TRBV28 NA TGTGCCAGCAGCGCTGGGGGACCAGGGGGCGCGTCTGGCTACACCTTC CASSAGGPGGASGYTF
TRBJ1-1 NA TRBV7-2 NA TGTGCCAGCATCCTCCCCACTGAAGCTTTCTTT CASILPTEAFF
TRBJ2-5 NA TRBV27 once TGTGCCAGCAGTTTCGGGGCGGGGGCCGTAGAGACCCAGTACTTC CASSFGAGAVETQYF
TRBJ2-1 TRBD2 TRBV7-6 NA TGTGCCAGCGCGGGGGGATACTCCTACAATGAGCAGTTCTTC CASAGGYSYNEQFF
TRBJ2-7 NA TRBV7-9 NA TGTGCCAGCAGCCCTGGGGGCGGCAGGGTTCGTTACGAGCAGTACTTC CASSPGGGRVRYEQYF
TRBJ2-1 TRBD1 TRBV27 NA TGTGCCAGTAGCCCCCGGGACAGGGTATACAATGAGCAGTTCTTC CASSPRDRVYNEQFF
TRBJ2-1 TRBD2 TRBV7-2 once TGTGCCAGCAGCCCGGCGGAGCGGGACCTTTTGAATGAGCAGTTCTTC CASSPAERDLLNEQFF
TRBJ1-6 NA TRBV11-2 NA TGTGCCAGCAGCTCAGTCGACACACCCCTCCACTTT CASSSVDTPLHF
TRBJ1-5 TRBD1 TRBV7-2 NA TGTGCCAGCAGCTCATACAGGGGTAGCAATCAGCCCCAGCATTTT CASSSYRGSNQPQHF
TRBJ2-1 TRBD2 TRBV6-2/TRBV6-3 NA TGTGCCAGCAGTTACTCCGAGCGGGGGGGCCAAAGCTCCTACAATGAGCAGTTCTTC CASSYSERGGQSSYNEQFF
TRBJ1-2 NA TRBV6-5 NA TGTGCCAGCAGTTCCTCTACAGGGAGAGACGATGGCTACACCTTC CASSSSTGRDDGYTF
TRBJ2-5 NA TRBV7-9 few TGTGCCAGCAGCTTCGCAGTGCAAGAGACCCAGTACTTC CASSFAVQETQYF
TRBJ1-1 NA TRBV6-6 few TGTGCCAGCAGTTACTCGGGTGGTGAAGCTTTCTTT CASSYSGGEAFF
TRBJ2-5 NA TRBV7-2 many TGTGCCAGCAGCTTAGCGGGGGTGGAGACCCAGTACTTC CASSLAGVETQYF
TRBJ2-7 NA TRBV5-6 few TGTGCCAGCGGACTTGGGGACTACGAGCAGTACTTC CASGLGDYEQYF
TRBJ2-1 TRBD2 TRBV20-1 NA TGCAGTGCTAGAGATCTATTTGGGGGGGTGATGCAAAATGAGCAGTTCTTC CSARDLFGGVMQNEQFF
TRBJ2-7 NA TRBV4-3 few TGCGCCAGCAGCCCCTGGGGCGGGCCGGGTGGAGAGCAGTACTTC CASSPWGGPGGEQYF
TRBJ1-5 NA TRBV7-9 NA TGTGCCAGCAGCCCGGGGGGGGCAGCTCAGCCCCAGCATTTT CASSPGGAAQPQHF
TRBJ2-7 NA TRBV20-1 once TGCAGTGCTAGAGAAATGGGAGAAAACTACGAGCAGTACTTC CSAREMGENYEQYF
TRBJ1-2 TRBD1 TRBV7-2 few TGTGCCAGCAGCCGGACAGGGGGTTCTTATGGCTACACCTTC CASSRTGGSYGYTF
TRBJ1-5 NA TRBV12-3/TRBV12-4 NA TGTGCCAGCAGTTTAGCAGGGGGGTATAGCAATCAGCCCCAGCATTTT CASSLAGGYSNQPQHF
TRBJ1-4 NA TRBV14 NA TGTGCCAGCAGCCAAAGAGAGCAGGAGAAGCTAATCCGCCATGAAAAACTGTTTTTT CASSQREQEKLIRHEKLFF
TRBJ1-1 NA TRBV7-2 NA TGTGCCAGCAGTTGGACAACGGTTAACACTGAAGCTTTCTTT CASSWTTVNTEAFF
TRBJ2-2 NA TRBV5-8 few TGTGCCAGCAACTACGGCCTAGGGGAGCTGTTTTTT CASNYGLGELFF
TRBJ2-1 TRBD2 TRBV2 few TGTGCCAGCAGGTTTAGCGGGGGGGAGAGTCATGAGCAGTTCTTC CASRFSGGESHEQFF
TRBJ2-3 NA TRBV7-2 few TGTGCCAGCAGCTCCCTTAATTGGGGGGCTAGCACAGATACGCAGTATTTT CASSSLNWGASTDTQYF
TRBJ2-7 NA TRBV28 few TGTGCCAGCAGTTCCCAAACAGGGTTCGGGGAGCAGTACTTC CASSSQTGFGEQYF
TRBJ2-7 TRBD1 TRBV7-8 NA TGTGCCAGCAGCTCCAGTATTAAAACAGGGGATTCCTACGAGCAGTACTTC CASSSSIKTGDSYEQYF
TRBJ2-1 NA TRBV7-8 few TGTGCCAGCAGCTTTTACGGTAAGAGCTCCTACAATGAGCAGTTCTTC CASSFYGKSSYNEQFF
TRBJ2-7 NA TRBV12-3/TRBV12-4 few TGTGCCAGCAGTTTAGGGGGGCTTCCCTACGAGCAGTACTTC CASSLGGLPYEQYF
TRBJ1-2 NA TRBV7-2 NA TGTGCCAGCAGCCTTCGAGGGCATCCCTATGGCTACACCTTC CASSLRGHPYGYTF
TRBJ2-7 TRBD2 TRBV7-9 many TGTGCCAGCAGTCCTAGCGGGGGGAGCTCCTACGAGCAGTACTTC CASSPSGGSSYEQYF
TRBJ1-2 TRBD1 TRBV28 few TGTGCCAGCAGTCTCATGACAGGGCTAGGCTACACCTTC CASSLMTGLGYTF
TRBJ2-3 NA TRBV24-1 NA TGTGCCACCAGTGATTTGAGTACCCTCACAGATACGCAGTATTTT CATSDLSTLTDTQYF
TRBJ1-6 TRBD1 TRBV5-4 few TGTGCCAGCAGCCTCAGGGGGCGCAAGGATAATTCACCCCTCCACTTT CASSLRGRKDNSPLHF
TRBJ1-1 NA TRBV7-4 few TGTGCCAGCAGACACAACCCGGAAGCTTTCTTT CASRHNPEAFF
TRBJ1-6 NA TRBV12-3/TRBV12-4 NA TGTGCCAGCAGTTTAGGTCGGGTTTTACCCCTCCACTTT CASSLGRVLPLHF
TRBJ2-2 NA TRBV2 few TGTGCCACCGGTTTGGGACAGAACACCGGGGAGCTGTTTTTT CATGLGQNTGELFF
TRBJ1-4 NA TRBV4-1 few TGCGCCAGCAGCCAAGCTCAAGGGCCAACTAATGAAAAACTGTTTTTT CASSQAQGPTNEKLFF
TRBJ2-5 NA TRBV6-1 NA TGTGCCAGCAGTGGAAACAGGGCGGCGGGGGAGACCCAGTACTTC CASSGNRAAGETQYF
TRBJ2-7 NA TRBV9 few TGTGCCAGCAGCCGCGATCCAGACAGGCGCCCCCCAGACGAGCAGTACTTC CASSRDPDRRPPDEQYF
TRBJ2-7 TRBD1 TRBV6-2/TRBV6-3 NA TGTGCCAGCAGTCCCGAGGGCAGGGGGTACGATCAGTACTTC CASSPEGRGYDQYF
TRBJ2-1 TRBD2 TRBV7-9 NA TGTGCCAGCAGCCTACCTAGCGGGGGTATTAATGAGCAGTTCTTC CASSLPSGGINEQFF
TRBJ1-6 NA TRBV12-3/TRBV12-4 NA TGTGCCGGTCAGAGTGAGAACTCCTATAATTCACCCCTCCACTTT CAGQSENSYNSPLHF
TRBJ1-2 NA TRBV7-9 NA TGTGCCAGCAGCTTTCTTACCGGGACGGACTATGGCTACACCTTC CASSFLTGTDYGYTF
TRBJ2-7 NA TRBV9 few TGTGCCAGCAGCGTAGTTGCAGAAGCCTACGAGCAGTACTTC CASSVVAEAYEQYF
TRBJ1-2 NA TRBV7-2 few TGTGCCAGCAGCTTAGCGCCTGGGGGCTCCCTCTATGGCTACACCTTC CASSLAPGGSLYGYTF
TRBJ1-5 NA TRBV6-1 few TGTGCCAGCAGTGAAAGGCCCGATCATAATCAGCCCCAGCATTTT CASSERPDHNQPQHF
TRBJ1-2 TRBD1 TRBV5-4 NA TGTGCCAGCAGCGATGGGACAGGGGTGGACTATGGCTACACCTTC CASSDGTGVDYGYTF
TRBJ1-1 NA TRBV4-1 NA TGCGCCAGCAGCCAGGAGGATACGGCCAACACTGAAGCTTTCTTT CASSQEDTANTEAFF
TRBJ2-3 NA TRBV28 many TGTGCCAGCGGTCAGGGGCTCACGGATACGCAGTATTTT CASGQGLTDTQYF
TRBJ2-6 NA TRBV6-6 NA TGTGCCAGCAGAGATGGGGCCAACGTCCTGACTTTC CASRDGANVLTF
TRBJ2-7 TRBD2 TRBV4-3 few TGCGCCAGCAGCCCGTCGGTAGCGGGGCCCTTCGAGCAGTACTTC CASSPSVAGPFEQYF